Below, 21 T cell receptor beta chains from the same sample are listed, as sequenced in a study of blood T cell repertoires in COVID-19. The assay was immunoSEQ multiplex PCR, and TCRdb's table has in-frame clones only and misses some. Of roughly 100,000 clones in the sample, over 65% are singletons; the top ten hold 26%. The sequencing sample was made of peripheral blood. Receptors were obtained from a man aged 55 to 70 with acute or convalescent COVID-19.

The V call is TRBV5-1, the J call TRBJ2-1, with TRBD2 as a possible D gene (5 bases). The V end lost 0 bases, the J end lost 9 bases, and 10 bases lay between the germline ends. The CDR3 has 13 residues. The germline V gene encodes CDR1 SGHRS and CDR2 YFSETQ. CDR3 amino acids: CASSLVVEGEQFF. The CDR3 DNA sequence: TGCGCCAGCAGCTTGGTTGTAGAGGGTGAGCAGTTCTTC.

V is TRBV4-1 and J is TRBJ2-5; 7 positions agree with TRBD2. Germline V gives CDR1 MGHRA, CDR2 YSYEKL. The CDR3 has 16 residues. With 1 base clipped from V and 4 bases from J, the junction kept 9 bases outside the gene matches. For the CDR3, the DNA is TGCGCCAGCAGCCAAGGGGCGGGAGTTAGGGGAGAGACCCAGTACTTC. It codes for CASSQGAGVRGETQYF.

The chain links TRBV6-1 to TRBJ1-3; D not resolved. The CDR3 is 15 amino acids. CDR1 is MNHNS, CDR2 SASEGT, per germline. The V end lost 2 bases, the J end lost 0 bases, and 8 bases lay between the germline ends. The CDR3 DNA follows: TGTGCCAGCAGTGAAACCTCCTACTCTGGAAACACCATATATTTT. It is translated as CASSETSYSGNTIYF.

The rearrangement uses TRBV28 and TRBJ1-5, with 8 bases aligning to TRBD1. V gave up 7 bases and J gave up 5 bases; unmatched junction bases: 7. Germline CDR1 MDHEN, CDR2 SYDVKM. The CDR3 sequence is 14 residues long. The CDR3 DNA reads as TGTGCCAGCACTCCAGGGACAGGCCATCAGCCCCAGCATTTT. The encoded protein is CASTPGTGHQPQHF.

The chain links TRBV28 to TRBJ2-3; 10 nucleotides line up with TRBD2. Germline values: CDR1 MDHEN, CDR2 SYDVKM. The CDR3 extends over 15 amino acids. V dropped 2 bases and J dropped 5; count of bases not matched to a gene: 4. As DNA, the CDR3 is TGTGCCAGCAGTTTAAGCGGGAGGGCGGGAGATACGCAGTATTTT. Translating it yields CASSLSGRAGDTQYF. The full variable domain, in which reference TRBV28 and TRBJ2-3 provide the parts outside the CDR3, is DVKVTQSSRYLVKRTGEKVFLECVQDMDHENMFWYRQDPGLGLRLIYFSYDVKMKEKGDIPEGYSVSREKKERFSLILESASTNQTSMYLCASSLSGRAGDTQYFGPGTRLTVL.

This clone was counted a single time. The rearrangement joins TRBV12-3 or TRBV12-4 to TRBJ2-3; D perhaps matches TRBD2 (5 bases). This CDR3 contains 12 residues. Trimming took off 7 bases at V and 2 bases at J, with 7 bases between the two ends. CDR3 sequence reads: CASKRDTDTQYF. CDR3 coding DNA: TGTGCCAGCAAACGGGACACAGATACGCAGTATTTT.

The gene calls are TRBV7-6 and TRBJ2-3; TRBD2 agrees at 10 bases. CDR1 is SGHVS and CDR2 is FNYEAQ in the germline V gene. The junction had 10 bases not matched to a gene; V was cut back by 8 bases and J by 5 bases. CDR3 length: 15 residues. CDR3 sequence: CASGGLAGAGDTQYF. The CDR3 DNA sequence: TGTGCCAGCGGGGGTCTAGCGGGAGCCGGAGATACGCAGTATTTT.

The V gene is TRBV28, the J gene TRBJ2-5, with 9 nucleotides matching TRBD1. The CDR3 covers 16 residues. Germline V CDR1 and CDR2: MDHEN, SYDVKM. V dropped 3 bases and J dropped 5; count of bases not matched to a gene: 10. CDR3: CASSFHTGGVSETQYF. The CDR3 nucleotides are TGTGCCAGCAGTTTCCATACAGGGGGCGTGAGCGAGACCCAGTACTTC. Complete variable domain (other parts from reference TRBV28 and TRBJ2-5): DVKVTQSSRYLVKRTGEKVFLECVQDMDHENMFWYRQDPGLGLRLIYFSYDVKMKEKGDIPEGYSVSREKKERFSLILESASTNQTSMYLCASSFHTGGVSETQYFGPGTRLLVL.

V gene TRBV3-1 (or the pseudogene TRBV3-2) combines with J gene TRBJ2-5; 8 bases fit TRBD1. The CDR3 runs 15 residues. CDR1 is LGHDT and CDR2 is YNNKEL in the germline V gene (reference sequence). V lost 3 bases to trimming and J lost 2 bases; unmatched junction nucleotides: 5. The CDR3 sequence: CASSQRDRGQETQYF. CDR3 nucleotide sequence: TGTGCCAGCAGCCAGAGAGACAGGGGACAAGAGACCCAGTACTTC.

The chain couples TRBV30 to TRBJ1-6; 7 nucleotides line up with TRBD1. The ends lost 4 bases at V and 10 bases at J; junction bases unmatched: 19. Germline CDR1 is GTSNPN and CDR2 is SVGIG (reference sequence). CDR3 length equals 17 residues. The CDR3 nucleotides are TGTGCCTGGACTCGGTATCATCGGACAGGAGGAAGATCACCCCTCCACTTT. It encodes CAWTRYHRTGGRSPLHF.

The rearrangement uses TRBV6-2 or TRBV6-3 and TRBJ1-1, with a weak D call TRBD1 (5 bases). Germline CDR1 is MNHEY and CDR2 is SVGEGT. CDR3 size: 13 residues. V was shortened by 4 bases and J by 3 bases, with 9 bases between the two germline ends. The CDR3 DNA follows: TGTGCCAGCAGTTGGGGGGTTTACACTGAAGCTTTCTTT. This codes for CASSWGVYTEAFF.

This clone appeared once. The chain employs TRBV7-2 and TRBJ2-1; D ambiguous. Germline values: CDR1 SGHTA, CDR2 FQGNSA. The CDR3 is 12 amino acids. V dropped 2 bases and J dropped 7 bases, with 6 bases sitting between them. CDR3 bases: TGTGCCAGCAGCTTATCCAGAAATGAGCAGTTCTTC. Translated, it gives CASSLSRNEQFF.

The rearrangement links TRBV27 to TRBJ2-6, with D maybe TRBD2 (5 bases). The V end lost 2 bases, the J end lost 5 bases, and 16 bases lay between the germline ends. Germline V gene lookup returns CDR1 MNHEY and CDR2 SMNVEV (reference sequence). The CDR3 covers 17 residues. This CDR3 reads CASSLEGARVWANVLTF. In DNA, the CDR3 is TGTGCCAGCAGTTTAGAGGGCGCCCGGGTCTGGGCCAACGTCCTGACTTTC.

The chain recombines TRBV27 with TRBJ1-4; tentative D call: TRBD1 (6 bases). Germline assignment: CDR1 MNHEY and CDR2 SMNVEV (reference sequence). The V gene lost 3 bases and the J gene lost 5 bases, with 10 bases spanning the gap. This CDR3 region has 14 residues. DNA of the CDR3: TGTGCCAGCAGTTTTTGGGGGCGCAATGAAAAACTGTTTTTT. Translation gives CASSFWGRNEKLFF.

The chain uses TRBV14 and TRBJ1-1, with 7 bases that match TRBD1. From germline, CDR1 is SGHDN and CDR2 FVKESK. This CDR3 has 13 residues. With 4 bases clipped from V and 4 bases from J, the junction kept 3 bases outside the gene matches. For the CDR3, the DNA is TGTGCCAGCAGCCGCAACAGGGGCACTGAAGCTTTCTTT. Protein product: CASSRNRGTEAFF.

Concerning this clone itself: An end of the junction differs from the germline gene, which may be a read error. The V and J genes are TRBV10-2 and TRBJ1-6; maybe TRBD1 (6 bases). There are 13 residues in the CDR3. Germline values: CDR1 WSHSY, CDR2 SAAADI. In DNA, the CDR3 is TGCGCCAGCAGTGATAGTACGGGGGGCCTCCTATTCTTT. The encoded protein is CASSDSTGGLLFF.

J is TRBJ2-1 and V is TRBV6-5; 8 nucleotides align to TRBD2. This CDR3 is built from 15 residues. Germline V CDR1 and CDR2: MNHEY, SVGAGI. V dropped 0 bases and J dropped 4; count of bases not matched to a gene: 2. The chain's CDR3 is CASSYSGTSYNEQFF. DNA for the CDR3: TGTGCCAGCAGTTACTCGGGGACTAGTTACAATGAGCAGTTCTTC.

The rearrangement uses TRBV5-1 and TRBJ2-2; 7 positions agree with TRBD2. V was clipped by 2 bases and J by 7 bases; unmatched bases: 11. CDR3 length: 16 amino acids. Germline CDR1 is SGHRS and CDR2 is YFSETQ. CDR3 sequence reads: CASSFSPSGNVGELFF. The CDR3 nucleotides read TGCGCCAGCAGCTTCTCCCCCAGCGGGAACGTCGGGGAGCTGTTTTTT.

The V gene is TRBV28, the J gene TRBJ1-2; D remains ambiguous. The CDR3 is made up of 17 amino acids. Germline assignment: CDR1 MDHEN and CDR2 SYDVKM. V lost 1 base and J 6 bases, leaving 21 bases between the germline ends. CDR3 nucleotides: TGTGCCAGCAGTTTATACCAGGAACCCCGGGGAACCCATGGCTACACCTTC. Translation: CASSLYQEPRGTHGYTF.

The rearrangement joins TRBV28 to TRBJ2-7; 15 bases match TRBD2. The V segment lost 6 bases and the J segment 4 bases; nucleotides outside the gene matches: 7. The length of the CDR3 is 16 residues. Per germline, CDR1 MDHEN and CDR2 SYDVKM. The CDR3 sequence is CASSPGLAGGGYEQYV. The CDR3 nucleotides are TGTGCCAGCAGCCCAGGACTAGCGGGAGGGGGTTACGAGCAGTACGTC.

The chain has TRBV5-4 and TRBJ2-7, with D perhaps TRBD2 (6 bases). This CDR3 has 13 amino acids. V was shortened by 2 bases and J by 3 bases, with 9 bases between the two germline ends. CDR1 is SGHNT and CDR2 is YYREEE in the germline V gene (reference sequence). The CDR3 loop reads CASSLSTSYEQYF. The CDR3 coding sequence is TGTGCCAGCAGCTTATCGACTAGCTACGAGCAGTACTTC.